The rows below give T cell receptor beta chains drawn from one sample of a study of CD8+ T cells in alopecia areata. Some clones are missing from TCRdb's copy, which holds only in-frame ones; the method was immunoSEQ multiplex PCR. In the table there are over 120,000 clones, 45% to 65% of which are singletons. Material: CD8+ T cells sorted from blood, obtained at week 4, from a patient treated with tofacitinib. The receptors were gathered from a human donor with alopecia areata. Each CDR3 is given with its conserved first and last residue. The order of the fields is CDR3 protein, CDR3 DNA, J gene, clone size, D gene, V gene. A D gene is named only where the DNA matches it firmly. Where a row states a size, it is once, few, many or the class of an expanded clone; other rows omit it.

CDR3aa: CASSPKAGFADEQYF; CDR3nt: TGTGCCAGCTCACCCAAAGCGGGGTTTGCCGACGAGCAGTACTTC; j_gene: TRBJ2-7; abundance: medium-sized; d_gene: TRBD2; v_gene: TRBV18
CDR3aa: CASSLEGTYGYTF; CDR3nt: TGTGCCAGCAGCTTGGAGGGAACCTATGGCTACACCTTC; j_gene: TRBJ1-2; abundance: -; d_gene: -; v_gene: TRBV5-6
CDR3aa: CASSAHNEQFF; CDR3nt: TGTGCCAGCAGCGCACACAATGAGCAGTTCTTC; j_gene: TRBJ2-1; abundance: -; d_gene: -; v_gene: TRBV7-9
CDR3aa: CACIRRQGAGELFF; CDR3nt: TGTGCCTGTATTAGGCGGCAGGGGGCCGGGGAGCTGTTTTTT; j_gene: TRBJ2-2; abundance: -; d_gene: TRBD1; v_gene: TRBV30
CDR3aa: CAISESLGRGGEQYF; CDR3nt: TGTGCCATCAGTGAGTCGCTAGGACGGGGAGGAGAGCAGTACTTC; j_gene: TRBJ2-7; abundance: -; d_gene: -; v_gene: TRBV10-3
CDR3aa: CASSLEPGWGYTF; CDR3nt: TGCGCCAGCAGCTTGGAGCCGGGTTGGGGCTACACCTTC; j_gene: TRBJ1-2; abundance: -; d_gene: -; v_gene: TRBV5-1
CDR3aa: CASSQGDRFEQYF; CDR3nt: TGCGCCAGCAGCCAAGGGGACAGGTTCGAGCAGTACTTC; j_gene: TRBJ2-7; abundance: -; d_gene: TRBD1; v_gene: TRBV4-1
CDR3aa: CASSLLAISNYGYTF; CDR3nt: TGTGCCAGCAGCTTGCTGGCCATCTCTAACTATGGCTACACCTTC; j_gene: TRBJ1-2; abundance: -; d_gene: -; v_gene: TRBV5-6
CDR3aa: CATSSGEGMMGYEQYF; CDR3nt: TGTGCCACCAGCTCAGGGGAAGGGATGATGGGATACGAGCAGTACTTC; j_gene: TRBJ2-7; abundance: -; d_gene: -; v_gene: TRBV15
CDR3aa: CASSGTPGEQFF; CDR3nt: TGTGCCAGCAGCGGCACTCCGGGAGAGCAGTTCTTC; j_gene: TRBJ2-1; abundance: -; d_gene: -; v_gene: TRBV9
CDR3aa: CSVLFQRGTYEQYF; CDR3nt: TGCAGCGTTTTGTTCCAGCGGGGTACATACGAGCAGTACTTC; j_gene: TRBJ2-7; abundance: -; d_gene: TRBD2; v_gene: TRBV29-1
CDR3aa: CASSFSGGGYIQYF; CDR3nt: TGTGCCAGCAGCTTTAGCGGGGGCGGGTACATTCAGTACTTC; j_gene: TRBJ2-4; abundance: -; d_gene: TRBD2; v_gene: TRBV11-1
CDR3aa: CASSLARTGRTYEQYF; CDR3nt: TGCGCCAGCAGCTTGGCCCGGACAGGGCGGACCTACGAGCAGTACTTC; j_gene: TRBJ2-7; abundance: few; d_gene: TRBD1; v_gene: TRBV5-1
CDR3aa: CASSPSRTGANEKLFF; CDR3nt: TGCGCCAGCAGCCCCTCCCGGACAGGGGCTAATGAAAAACTGTTTTTT; j_gene: TRBJ1-4; abundance: -; d_gene: TRBD1; v_gene: TRBV4-1
CDR3aa: CASSPTDWSTDTQYF; CDR3nt: TGTGCCAGCAGTCCCACGGACTGGAGCACAGATACGCAGTATTTT; j_gene: TRBJ2-3; abundance: -; d_gene: -; v_gene: TRBV6-5
CDR3aa: CASSSDRGDYGYTF; CDR3nt: TGTGCCAGCAGTTCCGACAGGGGAGACTATGGCTACACCTTC; j_gene: TRBJ1-2; abundance: -; d_gene: TRBD1; v_gene: TRBV5-4
CDR3aa: CSSHGTDNEQFF; CDR3nt: TGCAGCTCACATGGGACGGACAATGAGCAGTTCTTC; j_gene: TRBJ2-1; abundance: -; d_gene: -; v_gene: TRBV29-1
CDR3aa: CASSSGQGLSYNEQFF; CDR3nt: TGTGCCAGCAGTTCCGGACAGGGGCTATCCTACAATGAGCAGTTCTTC; j_gene: TRBJ2-1; abundance: -; d_gene: TRBD1; v_gene: TRBV6-5
CDR3aa: CASSLFPTGTDTQYF; CDR3nt: TGTGCCAGCAGTTTATTTCCCACAGGCACAGATACGCAGTATTTT; j_gene: TRBJ2-3; abundance: -; d_gene: -; v_gene: TRBV27
CDR3aa: CASSLPIGGAAVKTQYF; CDR3nt: TGTGCCAGCAGTTTGCCTATCGGGGGGGCGGCGGTAAAGACCCAGTACTTC; j_gene: TRBJ2-5; abundance: -; d_gene: TRBD2; v_gene: TRBV28
CDR3aa: CAAAGGNYSPLHF; CDR3nt: TGTGCCGCCGCCGGCGGGAATTATTCACCCCTCCACTTT; j_gene: TRBJ1-6; abundance: few; d_gene: -; v_gene: TRBV6-5
CDR3aa: CASSESLSDGYTF; CDR3nt: TGTGCCAGCAGTGAATCATTGTCGGATGGCTACACCTTC; j_gene: TRBJ1-2; abundance: -; d_gene: -; v_gene: TRBV25-1
CDR3aa: CASTQDPRAYTF; CDR3nt: TGTGCCAGCACCCAGGATCCCCGGGCCTACACCTTC; j_gene: TRBJ1-2; abundance: -; d_gene: -; v_gene: TRBV2
CDR3aa: CASSPGTGRDEQFF; CDR3nt: TGTGCCAGCAGCCCCGGGACAGGGAGGGATGAGCAGTTCTTC; j_gene: TRBJ2-1; abundance: -; d_gene: TRBD1; v_gene: TRBV5-6
CDR3aa: CASSPLGEKLFF; CDR3nt: TGTGCCAGCAGCCCCTTGGGCGAAAAACTGTTTTTT; j_gene: TRBJ1-4; abundance: few; d_gene: -; v_gene: TRBV7-9
CDR3aa: CASSPDNSGANVLTF; CDR3nt: TGTGCCAGCAGCCCAGATAACTCTGGGGCCAACGTCCTGACTTTC; j_gene: TRBJ2-6; abundance: few; d_gene: -; v_gene: TRBV13
CDR3aa: CASSQGGRTDLIQPQHF; CDR3nt: TGCGCCAGCAGCCAAGGCGGCCGGACGGACCTTATTCAGCCCCAGCATTTT; j_gene: TRBJ1-5; abundance: -; d_gene: -; v_gene: TRBV4-1
CDR3aa: CASSEQGGQPQHF; CDR3nt: TGTGCCAGCAGTGAGCAAGGCGGTCAGCCCCAGCATTTT; j_gene: TRBJ1-5; abundance: few; d_gene: -; v_gene: TRBV25-1
CDR3aa: CASSLAKGRGQETQYF; CDR3nt: TGTGCCAGCAGCTTAGCGAAGGGGCGCGGCCAAGAGACCCAGTACTTC; j_gene: TRBJ2-5; abundance: few; d_gene: -; v_gene: TRBV7-9
CDR3aa: CASSLEDGTSEQFF; CDR3nt: TGTGCCAGCAGCTTAGAAGACGGAACTTCTGAGCAGTTCTTC; j_gene: TRBJ2-1; abundance: -; d_gene: -; v_gene: TRBV11-2
CDR3aa: CASSPVVGVISGANVLTF; CDR3nt: TGTGCCAGCAGCCCCGTGGTGGGGGTTATCTCTGGGGCCAACGTCCTGACTTTC; j_gene: TRBJ2-6; abundance: few; d_gene: -; v_gene: TRBV5-6
CDR3aa: CASSGEAEETQYF; CDR3nt: TGTGCCAGCAGCGGGGAAGCTGAAGAGACCCAGTACTTC; j_gene: TRBJ2-5; abundance: -; d_gene: -; v_gene: TRBV7-9
CDR3aa: CASSYGQGLDIQYF; CDR3nt: TGTGCCAGCAGTTACGGACAGGGATTGGACATTCAGTACTTC; j_gene: TRBJ2-4; abundance: -; d_gene: TRBD1; v_gene: TRBV6-5
CDR3aa: CASSYQGSYEQYF; CDR3nt: TGTGCCAGCAGTTATCAGGGGTCCTACGAGCAGTACTTC; j_gene: TRBJ2-7; abundance: -; d_gene: -; v_gene: TRBV6-5
CDR3aa: CASSAWTGIQAYEQYF; CDR3nt: TGCGCCAGCAGCGCCTGGACAGGGATTCAGGCCTACGAGCAGTACTTC; j_gene: TRBJ2-7; abundance: -; d_gene: TRBD1; v_gene: TRBV5-1
CDR3aa: CASSGKGITEAFF; CDR3nt: TGTGCCAGCAGCGGTAAGGGAATCACTGAAGCTTTCTTT; j_gene: TRBJ1-1; abundance: few; d_gene: -; v_gene: TRBV5-4
CDR3aa: CASSLASGGPQPFYNEQFF; CDR3nt: TGTGCCAGCAGCTTGGCTAGCGGGGGACCGCAGCCTTTCTACAATGAGCAGTTCTTC; j_gene: TRBJ2-1; abundance: few; d_gene: TRBD2; v_gene: TRBV5-4